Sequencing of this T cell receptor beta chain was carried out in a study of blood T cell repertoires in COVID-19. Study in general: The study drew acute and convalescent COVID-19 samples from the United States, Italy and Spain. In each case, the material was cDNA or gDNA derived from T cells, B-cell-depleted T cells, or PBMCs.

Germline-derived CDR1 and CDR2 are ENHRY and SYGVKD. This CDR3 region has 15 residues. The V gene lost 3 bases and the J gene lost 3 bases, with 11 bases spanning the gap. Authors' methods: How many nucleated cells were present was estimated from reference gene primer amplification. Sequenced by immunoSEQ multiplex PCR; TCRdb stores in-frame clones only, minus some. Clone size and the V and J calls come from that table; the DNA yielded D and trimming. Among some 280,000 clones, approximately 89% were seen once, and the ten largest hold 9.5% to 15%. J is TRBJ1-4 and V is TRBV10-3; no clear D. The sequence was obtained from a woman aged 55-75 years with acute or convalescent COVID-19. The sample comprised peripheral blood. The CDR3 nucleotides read TGTGCCATCAGTGATCCGAGGCGACCTAATGAAAAACTGTTTTTT. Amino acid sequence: CAISDPRRPNEKLFF.